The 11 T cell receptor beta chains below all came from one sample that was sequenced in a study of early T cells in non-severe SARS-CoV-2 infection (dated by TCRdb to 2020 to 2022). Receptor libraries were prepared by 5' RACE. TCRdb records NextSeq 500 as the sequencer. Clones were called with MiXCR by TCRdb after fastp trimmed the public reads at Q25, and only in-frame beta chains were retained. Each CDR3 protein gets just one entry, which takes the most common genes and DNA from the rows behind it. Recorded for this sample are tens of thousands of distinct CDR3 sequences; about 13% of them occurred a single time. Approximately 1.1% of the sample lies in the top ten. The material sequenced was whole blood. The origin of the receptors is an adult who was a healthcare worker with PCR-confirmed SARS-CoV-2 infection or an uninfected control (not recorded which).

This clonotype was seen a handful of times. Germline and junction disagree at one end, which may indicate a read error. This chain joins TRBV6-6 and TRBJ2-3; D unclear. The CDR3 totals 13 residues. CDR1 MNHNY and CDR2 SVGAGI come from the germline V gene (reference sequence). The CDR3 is CASSRKKTDTQFF. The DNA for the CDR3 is TGTGCCAGCAGCCGGAAGAAAACAGATACGCAGTTTTTT.

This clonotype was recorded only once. This CDR3 reads CASSSGSGTYEQYF. The CDR3 DNA follows: TGTGCCAGCAGTAGCGGGAGTGGAACCTACGAGCAGTACTTC. The chain couples TRBV6-1 to TRBJ2-7; the match to TRBD2 covers 8 bases. The CDR3 is 14 amino acids. Germline trimming cut 5 bases from V and 2 bases from J; bases unmatched to any gene: 5. Looked up from germline, CDR1 is MNHNS and CDR2 is SASEGT.

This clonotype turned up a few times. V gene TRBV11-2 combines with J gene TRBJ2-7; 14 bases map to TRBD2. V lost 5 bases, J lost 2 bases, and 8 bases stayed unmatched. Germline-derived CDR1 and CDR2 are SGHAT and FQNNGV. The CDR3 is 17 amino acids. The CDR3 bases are TGTGCCAGCAGCCCTTGGACTAGCGGGAGGAACACCTACGAGCAGTACTTC. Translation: CASSPWTSGRNTYEQYF.

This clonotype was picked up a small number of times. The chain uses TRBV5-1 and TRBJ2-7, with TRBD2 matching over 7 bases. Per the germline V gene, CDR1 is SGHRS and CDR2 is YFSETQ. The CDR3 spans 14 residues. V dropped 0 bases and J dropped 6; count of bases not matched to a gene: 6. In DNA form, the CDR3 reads TGCGCCAGCAGCTTGGGCGTACTAGCGCTCGAGCAGTACTTC. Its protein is CASSLGVLALEQYF.

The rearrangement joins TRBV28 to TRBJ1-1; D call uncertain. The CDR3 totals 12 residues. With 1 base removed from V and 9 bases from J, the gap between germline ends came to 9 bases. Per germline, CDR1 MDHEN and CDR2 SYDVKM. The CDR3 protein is CASSLLCNQAFF. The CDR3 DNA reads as TGTGCCAGCAGTTTATTATGCAATCAAGCTTTCTTT. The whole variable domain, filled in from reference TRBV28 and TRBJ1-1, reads DVKVTQSSRYLVKRTGEKVFLECVQDMDHENMFWYRQDPGLGLRLIYFSYDVKMKEKGDIPEGYSVSREKKERFSLILESASTNQTSMYLCASSLLCNQAFFGQGTRLTVV.

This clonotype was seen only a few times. The CDR3 protein is CASSWEDRNNEQFF. Here the CDR3 DNA reads TGTGCCAGCAGCTGGGAGGACAGAAACAATGAGCAGTTCTTC. The chain combines TRBV7-9 with TRBJ2-1; D possibly uses TRBD1 or TRBD2 (6 bases each). This CDR3 region has 14 residues. V lost 4 bases and J 5 bases, leaving 12 bases between the germline ends. Germline V gene data show CDR1 as SEHNR and CDR2 as FQNEAQ (reference sequence). Full variable domain (outside the CDR3, taken from reference TRBV7-9 and TRBJ2-1): DTGVSQNPRHKITKRGQNVTFRCDPISEHNRLYWYRQTLGQGPEFLTYFQNEAQLEKSRLLSDRFSAERPKGSFSTLEIQRTEQGDSAMYLCASSWEDRNNEQFFGPGTRLTVL.

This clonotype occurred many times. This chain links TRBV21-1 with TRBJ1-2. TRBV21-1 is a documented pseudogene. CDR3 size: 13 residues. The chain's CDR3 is CASSKAGNYGYTF. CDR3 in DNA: TGTGCCAGCAGCAAAGCGGGGAACTATGGCTACACCTTC.

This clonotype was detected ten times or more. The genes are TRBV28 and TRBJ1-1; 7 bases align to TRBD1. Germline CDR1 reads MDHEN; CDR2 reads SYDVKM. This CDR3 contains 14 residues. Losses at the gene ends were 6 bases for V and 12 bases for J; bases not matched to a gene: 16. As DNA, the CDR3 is TGTGCCAGCAGACTCCTTTACGAGGGGGCGAGAACTTTCTTT. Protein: CASRLLYEGARTFF.

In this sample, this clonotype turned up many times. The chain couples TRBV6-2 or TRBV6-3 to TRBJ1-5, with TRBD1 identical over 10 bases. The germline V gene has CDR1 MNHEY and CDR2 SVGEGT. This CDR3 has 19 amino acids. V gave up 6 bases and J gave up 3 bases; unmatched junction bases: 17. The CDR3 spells CASSWADYPGQGINQPQHF. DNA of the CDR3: TGTGCCAGCAGCTGGGCTGATTATCCGGGACAGGGGATCAATCAGCCCCAGCATTTT.

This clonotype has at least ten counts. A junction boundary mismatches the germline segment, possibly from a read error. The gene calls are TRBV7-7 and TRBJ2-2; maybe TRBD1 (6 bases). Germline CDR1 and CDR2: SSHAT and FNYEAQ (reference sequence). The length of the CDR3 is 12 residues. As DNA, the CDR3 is TGTGCTAGCAGAGGGGGTTCCGGGGAGCTGTTTTTT. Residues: CASRGGSGELFF.

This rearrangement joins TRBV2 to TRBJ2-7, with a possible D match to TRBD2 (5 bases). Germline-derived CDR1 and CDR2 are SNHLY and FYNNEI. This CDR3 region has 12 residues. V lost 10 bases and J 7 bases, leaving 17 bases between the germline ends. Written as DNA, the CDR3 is TGTGCCACCTCGGTGAGGCCGGGGGAGCAGTACTTC. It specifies CATSVRPGEQYF.